This is a list of T cell receptor beta chains from one sample in a study of identical twins. Each CDR3 protein is one row after TCRdb ran MiXCR on the 5' RACE reads. In the table there are 550,000 to 800,000 distinct CDR3 sequences, 7.1% of which are singletons. This sample also appeared in a second study, on yellow fever vaccine responses in identical twins.

The sequenced material came from PBMCs. These receptors came from a young woman in good health. Each CDR3 is given without its conserved first and last residue.

V	J	CDR3
TRBV5-1	TRBJ2-5	ASSWSTSGSGETQY
TRBV29-1	TRBJ1-1	SVLQGNTEAF
TRBV2	TRBJ1-2	ASRWDSNYGYT
TRBV11-2	TRBJ1-1	ATRFSNTEAF
TRBV18	TRBJ1-4	ASSPVGGDVEKLF
TRBV15	TRBJ2-2	ATSRDWAGRSTGELF
TRBV7-2	TRBJ2-7	ASSLPLGLASYEQY
TRBV20-1	TRBJ2-3	SNHPDTQY
TRBV2	TRBJ1-6	ASRMTGVSYNSPLH
TRBV6-1	TRBJ1-6	ASSRTGDYNSPLH
TRBV5-1	TRBJ2-1	ASSSHVALTYNEQF
TRBV12-3/TRBV12-4	TRBJ2-5	ASKTQETQY
TRBV21-1	TRBJ2-6	ASSKVQETTSGANVLT
TRBV7-9	TRBJ2-5	AIKATSGKETQY
TRBV20-1	TRBJ2-1	SARVTSGSRLSYNEQF
TRBV27	TRBJ1-2	ASSPRVSGGYT
TRBV7-9	TRBJ1-1	ASRLPGQMNTEAF
TRBV5-1	TRBJ2-1	ASSISSGSSYNEQF
TRBV28	TRBJ2-1	ASSSPGTGNNEQF
TRBV29-1	TRBJ1-1	SVALDRVNTEAF
TRBV29-1	TRBJ2-5	SVLGLQETQY
TRBV20-1	TRBJ1-6	SAQGPTGIPSPLH
TRBV4-2	TRBJ1-4	ASSQELGKLF
TRBV3-1	TRBJ1-5	ASSQVYRNQPQH
TRBV5-1	TRBJ2-2	ASSLGVRKDTGELF
TRBV2	TRBJ2-5	ASSGVETQY
TRBV24-1	TRBJ2-5	ATSDLAGGPETQY
TRBV5-1	TRBJ2-1	ASSLANRERYNEQF
TRBV5-5	TRBJ2-1	ASSLHLGLAGVSHNEQF
TRBV27	TRBJ2-7	ASSRKGSTYEQY
TRBV24-1	TRBJ2-5	ATSERTSLRETQY
TRBV12-3/TRBV12-4	TRBJ2-2	ASSLGDRNTGELF
TRBV2	TRBJ2-5	ASSREVQETQY
TRBV18	TRBJ2-3	ASSPLGQGRPSTDTQY
TRBV7-9	TRBJ1-1	ASSTRQGTEAF
TRBV7-9	TRBJ2-3	ASSLAPSGDTQY
TRBV27	TRBJ2-1	ASGLAGAPHNEQF
TRBV5-1	TRBJ2-5	ASSLWGPQETQY
TRBV6-5	TRBJ1-1	ASSFRIDGGTEAF
TRBV10-2	TRBJ1-3	ASSVSGIGSGNTIY
TRBV3-1	TRBJ1-1	ASSAPEQANTEAF
TRBV11-2	TRBJ2-1	ASSQGSGSVNEQF
TRBV24-1	TRBJ2-1	ATSDLIGPSRGEQF
TRBV3-1	TRBJ2-1	ASSHAGEGNEQF
TRBV12-5	TRBJ1-4	ASGFDEKLF
TRBV3-1	TRBJ2-5	ASSQVWDSEETQY
TRBV12-3/TRBV12-4	TRBJ2-5	ASSPRDREGETQY
TRBV27	TRBJ2-3	ASSLTGVGYTDTQY
TRBV7-9	TRBJ2-2	ASSPDRASGELF
TRBV5-1	TRBJ2-1	ASSSQAGGSGNEQF
TRBV28	TRBJ2-1	ASRGVRVLYNEQF
TRBV7-9	TRBJ2-5	ASSARLAANPRSGD
TRBV19	TRBJ2-7	ASSIGVEQY
TRBV6-5	TRBJ2-1	ASSHASPGLQNNEQF